Each of the 27 T cell receptor beta chains below was sequenced from the same sample in a study of graft-versus-host responses after intestinal transplantation. The method was immunoSEQ multiplex PCR; TCRdb's version includes in-frame clones alone and lacks a portion of them. In the table there are 9,500 to 13,000 clones, 85% to 95% of which are singletons. The sequencing here drew on PBMCs, taken around 44 days after intestinal transplantation. The receptors were gathered from a human patient who received an intestinal transplant, so some T cells may come from the graft donor.

The V gene is TRBV5-8, the J gene TRBJ2-3; D is ambiguous. CDR3 length: 12 residues. V was shortened by 4 bases and J by 2 bases, with 5 bases between the two germline ends. Germline loops: CDR1 SGHTS, CDR2 YDEGEE. DNA for the CDR3: TGTGCCAGCAGCCCCCACACAGATACGCAGTATTTT. Residues: CASSPHTDTQYF.

V is TRBV27 and J is TRBJ1-2; D possibly corresponds to TRBD1 (6 bases). Per the germline V gene, CDR1 is MNHEY and CDR2 is SMNVEV (reference sequence). The CDR3 length is 14 residues. V lost 2 bases and J lost 6, with 13 bases in between. In DNA form, the CDR3 reads TGTGCCAGCAGTTTAAGTCCAGGGGAAGATGGCTACACCTTC. Translated: CASSLSPGEDGYTF.

The chain carries TRBV29-1 and TRBJ1-1; TRBD1 aligns across 9 bases. The junction had 8 bases not matched to a gene; V was cut back by 7 bases and J by 5 bases. Germline V gene data show CDR1 as SQVTM and CDR2 as ANQGSEA. CDR3 length: 13 residues. Here the CDR3 reads CSARTGEGTEAFF. In nucleotides, the CDR3 is TGCAGCGCCCGGACAGGGGAGGGGACTGAAGCTTTCTTT.

This chain connects TRBV9 to TRBJ2-2; D call uncertain. Between the trimmed V and J ends, which lost 0 bases and 4 bases, there was a span of 7 bases. This CDR3 is 14 amino acids long. Germline CDR1 SGDLS, CDR2 YYNGEE. The CDR3: CASSVAGSTGELFF. In DNA, the CDR3 is TGTGCCAGCAGCGTAGCTGGTAGCACCGGGGAGCTGTTTTTT.

The chain has TRBV13 and TRBJ1-2; 7 bases fit TRBD1. In germline, CDR1 is PRHDT, CDR2 FYEKMQ (reference sequence). The CDR3 runs to 17 residues. V dropped 5 bases and J dropped 8; count of bases not matched to a gene: 20. This CDR3 is CASSRTLTTGTAMGYTF. For the CDR3, the DNA is TGTGCCAGCAGCCGAACACTAACCACCGGGACAGCTATGGGCTACACCTTC.

The V call is TRBV10-3, the J call TRBJ1-3; D is undetermined. Trimming pared 0 bases from V and 0 bases from J, leaving 6 bases between. The germline gives CDR1 ENHRY, CDR2 SYGVKD. The CDR3 runs 15 residues. The DNA for the CDR3 is TGTGCCATCAGTGAGTCGGTTAACTCTGGAAACACCATATATTTT. It yields the protein CAISESVNSGNTIYF.

V is TRBV25-1 and J is TRBJ2-7; D gene ambiguous. V lost 4 bases and J 2 bases, leaving 12 bases between the germline ends. This CDR3 has 14 residues. Germline CDR1 MGHDK, CDR2 SYGVNS. The CDR3 bases are TGTGCCAGCAGTGGAGACACGTACCCCTACGAGCAGTACTTC. Translated, it gives CASSGDTYPYEQYF.

The rearrangement uses TRBV5-4 and TRBJ2-4; D is perhaps TRBD1 or TRBD2 (6 bases each). The CDR3 has 16 amino acids. Deletions cut 0 bases from V and 0 bases from J, with 10 bases between. The germline V gene encodes CDR1 SGHNT and CDR2 YYREEE (reference sequence). The DNA of the CDR3 is TGTGCCAGCAGCTTGGGGGGGGCGGAAGCCAAAAACATTCAGTACTTC. Translating it yields CASSLGGAEAKNIQYF.

The rearrangement uses TRBV9 and TRBJ1-2, with a possible D match to TRBD1 (5 bases). The CDR3 loop spans 12 amino acids. Trimming took off 0 bases at V and 7 bases at J, with 7 bases between the two ends. In germline, CDR1 is SGDLS, CDR2 YYNGEE. CDR3 loop: CASSVEGTGYTF. CDR3 nucleotide sequence: TGTGCCAGCAGCGTAGAAGGGACTGGCTACACCTTC.

DNA of the CDR3: TGTGCCATTCGCGCGGGACAGGGAGATGAGCAGTACTTC. Protein: CAIRAGQGDEQYF. The rearrangement joins TRBV10-3 to TRBJ2-7; 9 bases agree with TRBD1. Germline V CDR1 and CDR2: ENHRY, SYGVKD. The CDR3 covers 13 residues. V lost 9 bases to trimming and J lost 7 bases; unmatched junction nucleotides: 10.

The chain uses TRBV13 and TRBJ2-3; D is possibly TRBD2 (6 bases). The ends were cut back, 5 bases at V and 8 bases at J, with 17 bases in the middle. The CDR3 covers 14 residues. Germline V gives CDR1 PRHDT, CDR2 FYEKMQ (reference sequence). CDR3 sequence reads: CASSEPSLEGTQYF. Written as DNA, the CDR3 is TGTGCCAGCAGCGAACCGAGCCTGGAGGGTACGCAGTATTTT.

This sequence joins TRBV5-1 and TRBJ2-3; 10 positions match TRBD2. V lost 2 bases to trimming and J lost 4 bases; unmatched junction nucleotides: 4. CDR1 is SGHRS and CDR2 is YFSETQ in the germline V gene. CDR3 length: 15 amino acids. The CDR3 sequence is CASSLAGGRSDTQYF. CDR3 nucleotides: TGCGCCAGCAGCTTAGCGGGGGGGCGGTCAGATACGCAGTATTTT.

The chain's CDR3 is CASSKGTRPAGSEQYF. The CDR3 region has the DNA TGCGCCAGCAGTAAGGGTACGCGTCCGGCGGGTAGCGAGCAGTACTTC. V is TRBV10-2 and J is TRBJ2-7; D is perhaps TRBD2 (5 bases). The CDR3 is 16 residues long. The ends were cut back, 5 bases at V and 6 bases at J, with 23 bases in the middle. The V gene's germline CDR1 is WSHSY and CDR2 SAAADI.

The chain uses TRBV18 and TRBJ1-4, with a weak D call TRBD1 (5 bases). The CDR3 length is 18 residues. Trimming cost V 2 bases and J 8 bases, with 24 bases left between them. CDR1 and CDR2 from the germline V gene are KGHSH and LQKENI. In DNA, the CDR3 is TGTGCCAGCTCACCATTGTTTCAGGCAGGGCTAGAACCCGAAAAACTGTTTTTT. Protein sequence: CASSPLFQAGLEPEKLFF. The complete variable domain, with remaining parts taken from reference TRBV18 and TRBJ1-4, reads NAGVMQNPRHLVRRRGQEARLRCSPMKGHSHVYWYRQLPEEGLKFMVYLQKENIIDESGMPKERFSAEFPKEGPSILRIQQVVRGDSAAYFCASSPLFQAGLEPEKLFFGSGTQLSVL.

The V and J genes are TRBV2 and TRBJ2-4; D is possibly TRBD2 (6 bases). CDR1 SNHLY and CDR2 FYNNEI come from the germline V gene. Trimming removed 6 bases from V and 0 bases from J, with 15 bases in between. CDR3 length equals 16 residues. The CDR3 region has the DNA TGTGCCAGCAGGGAGGATCGGGAGCTAGCCAAAAACATTCAGTACTTC. Its protein product is CASREDRELAKNIQYF. Full variable domain (remainder filled in from reference TRBV2 and TRBJ2-4): EPEVTQTPSHQVTQMGQEVILRCVPISNHLYFYWYRQILGQKVEFLVSFYNNEISEKSEIFDDQFSVERPDGSNFTLKIRSTKLEDSAMYFCASREDRELAKNIQYFGAGTRLSVL.

This chain connects TRBV6-1 to TRBJ1-1; perhaps TRBD1 as D (5 bases). The V gene's germline CDR1 is MNHNS and CDR2 SASEGT. Trimming stripped 2 bases from V and 4 bases from J, with 17 bases between. The CDR3 loop spans 16 amino acids. The CDR3 protein is CASSEWGGYGGTEAFF. DNA for the CDR3: TGTGCCAGCAGTGAATGGGGAGGGTACGGGGGCACTGAAGCTTTCTTT.

The chain carries TRBV6-5 and TRBJ1-1; 7 bases are shared with TRBD1. Trimming cost V 7 bases and J 1 base; bases outside gene matches: 6. Germline assignment: CDR1 MNHEY and CDR2 SVGAGI. The CDR3 extends over 14 amino acids. The CDR3 nucleotides read TGTGCCAGCACCCGACAGGGAGCGAACACTGAAGCTTTCTTT. As protein: CASTRQGANTEAFF.

The V gene is TRBV6-4, the J gene TRBJ2-3; TRBD2 aligns across 9 bases. The CDR3 totals 15 residues. Trimming took 3 bases from V and 1 from J; bases not matched to a gene: 2. CDR1 is MRHNA, CDR2 SNTAGT, per germline. The CDR3 region has the DNA TGTGCCAGCAGTGAAATAGCGGGGGGCACAGATACGCAGTATTTT. Its protein is CASSEIAGGTDTQYF.

This chain uses TRBV25-1 with TRBJ1-1; no clear D. Germline V CDR1 and CDR2: MGHDK, SYGVNS. V dropped 2 bases and J dropped 7 bases, with 14 bases sitting between them. The CDR3 totals 14 residues. The DNA for the CDR3 is TGTGCCAGCAGTGAAATAGGGTCGGGGAATGAAGCTTTCTTT. It encodes CASSEIGSGNEAFF.

The V gene is TRBV2, the J gene TRBJ1-2, with D possibly matching TRBD1 (6 bases). The CDR3 consists of 15 residues. Germline-derived CDR1 and CDR2 are SNHLY and FYNNEI. With 8 bases removed from V and 9 bases from J, the gap between germline ends came to 25 bases. The CDR3 loop reads CASLKLPRQGRRYTF. CDR3 nucleotides: TGTGCCAGCCTGAAACTACCGCGGCAGGGGCGACGCTACACCTTC.

DNA of the CDR3: TGCGCCAGCAGGAACGACAGGGGGCCTGGAAACACCATATATTTT. This gives the protein CASRNDRGPGNTIYF. V and J are TRBV5-1 and TRBJ1-3, with TRBD1 identical over 10 bases. The CDR3 runs 15 residues. The junction had 4 bases not matched to a gene; V was cut back by 5 bases and J by 2 bases. In germline, CDR1 is SGHRS, CDR2 YFSETQ.

The genes are TRBV27 and TRBJ1-3; no definite D call. The CDR3 runs to 11 residues. CDR1 MNHEY and CDR2 SMNVEV come from the germline V gene (reference sequence). V was clipped by 5 bases and J by 4 bases, with 3 bases between them. CDR3 nucleotides: TGTGCCAGCAGTGGGGGAAACACCATATATTTT. Encoded protein: CASSGGNTIYF.

The chain joins TRBV6-1 to TRBJ1-1; D gene uncertain. V lost 0 bases, J lost 1 base, and 3 bases lay in between. CDR3 length: 13 residues. Germline CDR1 is MNHNS and CDR2 is SASEGT. Here the CDR3 reads CASSEAPNTEAFF. DNA of the CDR3: TGTGCCAGCAGTGAAGCTCCGAACACTGAAGCTTTCTTT.

The chain employs TRBV7-8 and TRBJ1-4; D possibly corresponds to TRBD1 (6 bases). The CDR3 extends over 14 amino acids. Trimming left V 3 bases short and J 11 bases short, with 16 bases between. The V gene's germline CDR1 is SGHVS and CDR2 FQNEAQ. This CDR3 is CASSFRFITGKLFF. The CDR3 DNA sequence: TGTGCCAGCAGCTTCAGGTTCATAACAGGGAAACTGTTTTTT.

This clone showed up just once. The V and J genes are TRBV2 and TRBJ2-7; D is uncertain. V was trimmed by 8 bases and J by 7 bases, leaving 24 bases between them. The CDR3 loop spans 15 amino acids. From germline, CDR1 is SNHLY and CDR2 FYNNEI. CDR3 residues: CASYSFAGPLEEQYF. In DNA, the CDR3 is TGTGCCAGCTACTCTTTTGCCGGCCCCCTCGAGGAGCAGTACTTC.

This chain links TRBV5-4 with TRBJ2-2; no firm D call. From germline, CDR1 is SGHNT and CDR2 YYREEE (reference sequence). V was trimmed by 0 bases and J by 0 bases, leaving 3 bases between them. The CDR3 is made up of 14 amino acids. CDR3 region: CASSLEANTGELFF. The CDR3 DNA follows: TGTGCCAGCAGCTTGGAGGCGAACACCGGGGAGCTGTTTTTT.

This sequence joins TRBV6-6 and TRBJ1-2; 7 bases line up with TRBD1. Losses at the gene ends were 7 bases for V and 3 bases for J; bases not matched to a gene: 11. CDR1 and CDR2 (germline): MNHNY, SVGAGI (reference sequence). The CDR3 runs to 15 residues. In nucleotides, the CDR3 is TGTGCCAGCACTCTCGTGGGGGACAGTCACTATGGCTACACCTTC. Protein product: CASTLVGDSHYGYTF.